This T cell receptor beta chain was sequenced for a study of blood T cell repertoires in COVID-19. In germline, CDR1 is SGHTA, CDR2 FQGNSA. Trimming cost V 5 bases and J 0 bases, with 12 bases left between them. This CDR3 has 15 residues. Method: immunoSEQ multiplex PCR; TCRdb's copy keeps in-frame clones and lacks some. The data contain roughly 260,000 clones, roughly 90% of them singletons. The V call is TRBV7-2, the J call TRBJ2-3, with no clear D. This TCR was sampled from a man in his sixties who had recovered from COVID-19. Sequences were obtained from peripheral blood. CDR3 sequence reads: CASSDRRLSTDTQYF. CDR3 DNA: TGTGCCAGCAGCGATCGGAGACTTAGCACAGATACGCAGTATTTT.